Listed below are T cell receptor beta chains from one sample, sequenced in a study of blood T cell repertoires in COVID-19. This table comes from immunoSEQ multiplex PCR, and its TCRdb copy is limited to in-frame clones, with some not included. In the table there are about 170,000 clones, roughly 93% of which are singletons. Sequencing was carried out using peripheral blood. All receptors derive from a man between 18 and 35 years old with COVID-19, enrolled during active disease. CDR3s include the opening cysteine and the closing phenylalanine or tryptophan. Each record gives: D gene, V gene, J gene, CDR3 protein, CDR3 DNA. The D gene is left open where the match is weak.

D gene: -; V gene: TRBV11-2; J gene: TRBJ1-5; CDR3 protein: CASSLGLNSNQPQHF; CDR3 DNA: TGTGCCAGCAGCTTAGGGCTTAATAGCAATCAGCCCCAGCATTTT
D gene: -; V gene: TRBV28; J gene: TRBJ2-3; CDR3 protein: CASSLGGRGSSTDTQYF; CDR3 DNA: TGTGCCAGCAGTTTGGGGGGGCGTGGGTCTAGCACAGATACGCAGTATTTT
D gene: TRBD1; V gene: TRBV7-2; J gene: TRBJ2-7; CDR3 protein: CASSSRTGAYEQYF; CDR3 DNA: TGTGCCAGCAGCTCCCGGACAGGGGCCTACGAGCAGTACTTC
D gene: -; V gene: TRBV1; J gene: TRBJ2-7; CDR3 protein: CTSSQDNKTSGYEQYF; CDR3 DNA: TGCACCAGCAGCCAAGATAATAAGACTAGCGGCTACGAGCAGTACTTC
D gene: TRBD2; V gene: TRBV7-3; J gene: TRBJ2-3; CDR3 protein: CASSLLGLAGGRTDTQYF; CDR3 DNA: TGTGCCAGCAGCTTATTGGGGCTAGCGGGAGGACGAACAGATACGCAGTATTTT
D gene: TRBD2; V gene: TRBV3-1/TRBV3-2; J gene: TRBJ2-5; CDR3 protein: CASSQGRLTLTSGRTETQYF; CDR3 DNA: TGTGCCAGCAGCCAAGGCCGTTTAACTCTGACTAGCGGGAGGACAGAGACCCAGTACTTC
D gene: -; V gene: TRBV2; J gene: TRBJ1-2; CDR3 protein: CASSPRGGSQFNYGYTF; CDR3 DNA: TGTGCCAGCAGCCCCCGGGGAGGGTCTCAATTTAACTATGGCTACACCTTC
D gene: -; V gene: TRBV12-5; J gene: TRBJ2-7; CDR3 protein: CASGLAEGEEQYF; CDR3 DNA: TGTGCTAGTGGCCTCGCGGAAGGGGAAGAGCAGTACTTC
D gene: -; V gene: TRBV2; J gene: TRBJ1-4; CDR3 protein: CASSAVRGANEKLLF; CDR3 DNA: TGTGCCAGCAGCGCGGTGCGGGGGGCTAATGAAAAACTGCTTTTT
D gene: TRBD2; V gene: TRBV6-5; J gene: TRBJ2-1; CDR3 protein: CASRLLAVYNEQFF; CDR3 DNA: TGTGCCAGCAGGCTACTAGCGGTGTACAATGAGCAGTTCTTC
D gene: -; V gene: TRBV19; J gene: TRBJ2-1; CDR3 protein: CASSPLGSGANEQFF; CDR3 DNA: TGTGCCAGTAGTCCCCTGGGATCTGGGGCCAATGAGCAGTTCTTC
D gene: TRBD1; V gene: TRBV4-3; J gene: TRBJ2-7; CDR3 protein: CASSHRDRSSYEQYF; CDR3 DNA: TGCGCCAGCAGCCACCGGGACAGGAGCTCCTACGAGCAGTACTTC
D gene: -; V gene: TRBV14; J gene: TRBJ1-6; CDR3 protein: CASSQERPGNSPLHF; CDR3 DNA: TGTGCCAGCAGCCAAGAGAGGCCGGGGAACTCACCCCTCCACTTT